The subject of this entry is one TCR beta chain. Its antigen remains unidentified. Germline V gene sequence: CDR1 SGHRS, CDR2 YFSETQ. This CDR3 is 15 amino acids long. V was trimmed by 3 bases and J by 1 base, leaving 12 bases between them. The donors were members of the validation cohort, which comprised 90 to 150 subjects and was separate from the first cohort of 670 or so subjects. The repertoire was sequenced with immunoSEQ multiplex PCR; TCRdb's copy has only in-frame clones and lacks some. In the table there are 150,000 to 200,000 clones, around 86% of which are singletons. The data belong to a study of cytomegalovirus exposure and HLA in healthy donors. Study-level results: In vitro, a few CMV-associated chains proved specific for CMV antigens. One later analysis, an examination of the 120 or so validation repertoires, found that first-cohort TCR clusters tended to co-occur in them. Generally TCR sequences proved uncommon, though certain public TCRs appeared in numerous donors.

The sequencing input was PBMCs. This clonotype was sampled from a woman aged 18-29 years in good health and CMV-seronegative. This rearrangement joins TRBV5-1 to TRBJ2-3; tentatively, D is TRBD2 (6 bases). Here the CDR3 DNA reads TGCGCCAGCAGCTCAGGGACGGGGGGCACAGATACGCAGTATTTT. It encodes CASSSGTGGTDTQYF. Using reference TRBV5-1 and TRBJ2-3 for the parts outside the CDR3, the full variable domain is KAGVTQTPRYLIKTRGQQVTLSCSPISGHRSVSWYQQTPGQGLQFLFEYFSETQRNKGNFPGRFSGRQFSNSRSEMNVSTLELGDSALYLCASSSGTGGTDTQYFGPGTRLTVL.